This section outlines one T cell receptor beta chain sequence together with its context. This entry comes from a study of T cell changes during pregnancy in multiple sclerosis. This CDR3 has 17 amino acids. V was clipped by 0 bases and J by 4 bases; unmatched bases: 7. From germline, CDR1 is MGHRA and CDR2 YSYEKL. This table comes from immunoSEQ multiplex PCR, and its TCRdb copy is limited to in-frame clones, with some not included. This table has around 24,000 clones, approximately 89% appearing once. The receptor comes from a female donor in good health, enrolled as a control in a pregnancy study. The chain couples TRBV4-1 to TRBJ2-1; 9 bases agree with TRBD2. The sequenced sample was CD8+ T cells from peripheral blood mononuclear cells, obtained in the first trimester of pregnancy. DNA for the CDR3: TGCGCCAGCAGCCAAGATCGAATTAGCGGGGGTTACAATGAGCAGTTCTTC. This encodes CASSQDRISGGYNEQFF.